The text below deals with one T cell receptor (beta chain). Its antigen is not known. Sequencing was performed with immunoSEQ multiplex PCR; in TCRdb, only in-frame clones are kept and a portion is missing. The sample holds tens of thousands of clones, 80% seen once. The data stem from a study of a mutant IDH1 vaccine in newly diagnosed glioma. General observations from the study: Apparently, pseudoprogression bore no relation to changes among the top peripheral T cell clonotypes.

Described time point: week 35, safety follow-up. It was 300 ug of mutant IDH1 20-mer peptide that made up each vaccine dose, given with topical imiquimod. Germline CDR1 reads SGHRS; CDR2 reads YFSETQ. The CDR3 runs to 15 residues. Trimming pared 0 bases from V and 4 bases from J, leaving 12 bases between. This material consisted of PBMCs, taken from a glioma patient whose treatment included an IDH1 peptide vaccine. The chain uses TRBV5-1 and TRBJ2-3, with D possibly being TRBD2 (6 bases). The clonotype comes from a man in his forties or fifties with glioma. Some clones in this sample may be carry-over from other donors' samples. As DNA, the CDR3 is TGCGCCAGCAGCTTGGAAGGTACTAGCCCAGATACGCAGTATTTT. This translates into CASSLEGTSPDTQYF.